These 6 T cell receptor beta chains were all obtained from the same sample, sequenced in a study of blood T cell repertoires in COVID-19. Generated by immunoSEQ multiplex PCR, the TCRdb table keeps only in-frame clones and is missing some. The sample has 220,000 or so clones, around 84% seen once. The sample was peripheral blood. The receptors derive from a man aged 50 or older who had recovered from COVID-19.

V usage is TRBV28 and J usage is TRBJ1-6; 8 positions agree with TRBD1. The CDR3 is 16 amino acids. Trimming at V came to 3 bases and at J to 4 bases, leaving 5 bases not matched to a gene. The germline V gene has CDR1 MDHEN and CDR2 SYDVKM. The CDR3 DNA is TGTGCCAGCAGTTTGGGTGGACAGGGTTATAATTCACCCCTCCACTTT. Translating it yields CASSLGGQGYNSPLHF.

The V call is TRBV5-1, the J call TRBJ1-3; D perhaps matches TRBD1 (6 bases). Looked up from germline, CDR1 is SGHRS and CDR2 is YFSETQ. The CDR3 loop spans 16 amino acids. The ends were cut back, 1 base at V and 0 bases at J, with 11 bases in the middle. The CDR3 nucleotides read TGCGCCAGCAGCTTGACGACAGGCCCCTCTGGAAACACCATATATTTT. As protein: CASSLTTGPSGNTIYF.

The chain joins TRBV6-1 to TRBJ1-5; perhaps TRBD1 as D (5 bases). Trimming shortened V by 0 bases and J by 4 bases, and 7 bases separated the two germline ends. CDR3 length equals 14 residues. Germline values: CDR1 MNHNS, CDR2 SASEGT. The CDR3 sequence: CASSEARGNQPQHF. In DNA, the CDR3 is TGTGCCAGCAGTGAAGCGCGGGGGAATCAGCCCCAGCATTTT.

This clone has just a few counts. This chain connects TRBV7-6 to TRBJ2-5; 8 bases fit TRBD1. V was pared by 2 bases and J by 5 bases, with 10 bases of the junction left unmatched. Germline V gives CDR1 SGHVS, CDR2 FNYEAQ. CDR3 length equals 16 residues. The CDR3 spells CASSLSGQGRSETQYF. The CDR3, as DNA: TGTGCCAGCAGCTTATCCGGACAGGGAAGGTCCGAGACCCAGTACTTC.

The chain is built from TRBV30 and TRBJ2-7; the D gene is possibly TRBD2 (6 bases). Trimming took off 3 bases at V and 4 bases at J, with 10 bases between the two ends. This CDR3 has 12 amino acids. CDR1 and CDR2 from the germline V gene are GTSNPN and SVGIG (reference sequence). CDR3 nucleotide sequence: TGTGCCTGGAGCTGGGGGGTTTACGAGCAGTACTTC. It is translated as CAWSWGVYEQYF.

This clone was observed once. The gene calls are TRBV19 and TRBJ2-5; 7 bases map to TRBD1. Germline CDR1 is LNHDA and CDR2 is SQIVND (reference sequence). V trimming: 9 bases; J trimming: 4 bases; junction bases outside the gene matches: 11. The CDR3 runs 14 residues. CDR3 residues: CASHTGVAAETQYF. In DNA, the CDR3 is TGTGCCAGCCACACAGGGGTCGCGGCAGAGACCCAGTACTTC. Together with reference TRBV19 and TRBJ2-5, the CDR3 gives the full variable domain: DGGITQSPKYLFRKEGQNVTLSCEQNLNHDAMYWYRQDPGQGLRLIYYSQIVNDFQKGDIAEGYSVSREKKESFPLTVTSAQKNPTAFYLCASHTGVAAETQYFGPGTRLLVL.